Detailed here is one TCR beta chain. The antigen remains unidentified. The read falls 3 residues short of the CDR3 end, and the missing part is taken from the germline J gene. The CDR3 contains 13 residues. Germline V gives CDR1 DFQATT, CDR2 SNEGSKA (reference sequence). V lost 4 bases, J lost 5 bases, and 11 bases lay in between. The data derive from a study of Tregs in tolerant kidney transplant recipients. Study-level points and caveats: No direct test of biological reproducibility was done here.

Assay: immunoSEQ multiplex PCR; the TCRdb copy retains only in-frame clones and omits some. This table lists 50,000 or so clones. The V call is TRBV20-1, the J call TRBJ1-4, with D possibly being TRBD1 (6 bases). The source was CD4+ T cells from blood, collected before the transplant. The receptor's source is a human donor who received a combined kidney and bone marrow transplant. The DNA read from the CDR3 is TGCAGTGCTAATAGGGACATCAATGAAAAA. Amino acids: CSANRDINEK. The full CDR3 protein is CSANRDINEKLFF.